The clone carrying this T cell receptor (beta chain) has a count of ten or more. The CDR3 runs 11 residues. Between the trimmed V and J ends, which lost 0 bases and 7 bases, there was a span of 4 bases. Germline V gene sequence: CDR1 DFQATT, CDR2 SNEGSKA (reference sequence). This record comes from a study of prognosis after radiotherapy for stage I lung cancer. Study context: SBRT radiotherapy used 3 to 5 fractions and a biologically effective dose of at least 100 Gy.

Genomic DNA was the source, and TCR beta CDR3 was amplified from it by two-round multiplex PCR. Primers targeting each individual TRBV and TRBJ gene were applied in first-round PCR. TCRdb independently ran MiXCR on the multiplex PCR reads; one entry per CDR3 protein. The sample lists roughly 17,000 distinct CDR3 sequences, around 40% occurring once. The source is a donor aged 50 or older with non-small cell lung cancer. V is TRBV20-1 and J is TRBJ2-1; D remains ambiguous. The sample consisted of PBMCs, taken before or after stereotactic body radiation therapy (not recorded which). CDR3 sequence (DNA): TGCAGTGCTAGAGACTTTAATGAGCAGTTCTTC. Translation: CSARDFNEQFF.